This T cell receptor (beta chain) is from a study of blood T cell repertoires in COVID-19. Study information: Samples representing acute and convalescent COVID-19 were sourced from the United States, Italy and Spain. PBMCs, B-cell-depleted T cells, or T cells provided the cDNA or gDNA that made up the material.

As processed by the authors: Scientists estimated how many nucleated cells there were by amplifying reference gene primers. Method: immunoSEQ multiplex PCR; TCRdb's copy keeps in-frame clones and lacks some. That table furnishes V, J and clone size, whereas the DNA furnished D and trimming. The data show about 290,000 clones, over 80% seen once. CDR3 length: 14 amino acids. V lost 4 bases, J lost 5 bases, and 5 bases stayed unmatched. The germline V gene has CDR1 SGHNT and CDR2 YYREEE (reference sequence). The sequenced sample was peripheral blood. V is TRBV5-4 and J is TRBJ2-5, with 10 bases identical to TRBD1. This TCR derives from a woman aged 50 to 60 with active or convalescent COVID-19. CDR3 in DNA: TGTGCCAGCAGCCGGGACAGGGGTTTTGAGACCCAGTACTTC. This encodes CASSRDRGFETQYF.